The 31 T cell receptor beta chains below come from one sample, sequenced in a study of ipilimumab plus nivolumab after autologous stem cell transplantation. Profiled with immunoSEQ multiplex PCR; TCRdb holds only in-frame clones, not every one. The sample includes roughly 15,000 clones, 80% of them seen just once. This specimen consisted of PBMCs, obtained in a trial of ipilimumab plus nivolumab as post-transplant consolidation. The receptors were gathered from a male donor with diffuse large B-cell lymphoma.

The rearrangement uses TRBV10-1 and TRBJ1-3; tentatively, D is TRBD1 (5 bases). CDR3 size: 16 residues. The germline V and J ends were trimmed by 6 bases and 0 bases, with 15 bases remaining between them. CDR1 is WNHNN, CDR2 SYGVQD, per germline (reference sequence). This chain's CDR3 is CASSERPGPSGNTIYF. The CDR3 DNA follows: TGCGCCAGCAGCGAGAGACCGGGACCCTCTGGAAACACCATATATTTT.

The chain is built from TRBV6-6 and TRBJ2-3; D unresolved. The ends were cut back, 2 bases at V and 0 bases at J, with 6 bases in the middle. The CDR3 spans 14 residues. The germline V gene has CDR1 MNHNY and CDR2 SVGAGI (reference sequence). Here the CDR3 reads CASSYETSTDTQYF. For the CDR3, the DNA is TGTGCCAGCAGTTACGAGACTAGCACAGATACGCAGTATTTT.

The chain is built from TRBV4-2 and TRBJ1-4; no clear D gene. The germline V and J ends were trimmed by 6 bases and 6 bases, with 17 bases remaining between them. The CDR3 consists of 15 residues. Germline-derived CDR1 and CDR2 are LGHNA and YNFKEQ. CDR3 coding DNA: TGTGCCAGCAGTGCAAGTCTGATGGCGGATGAAAAACTGTTTTTT. Protein sequence: CASSASLMADEKLFF.

This clone was seen a single time. This chain links TRBV21-1 with TRBJ2-5; the table gives TRBD1 as D, unverified against the DNA. TRBV21-1 is listed as a pseudogene. This CDR3 region has 13 residues. Written as DNA, the CDR3 is TGTGCCAGCACCACAGGGGGGCAAGAGACCCAGTACTTC. Its translation: CASTTGGQETQYF.

This clone has a handful of counts. The chain combines TRBV7-3 with TRBJ2-6, with D possibly being TRBD2 (6 bases). Trimming cost V 5 bases and J 0 bases, with 23 bases left between them. Germline CDR1 reads SGHTA; CDR2 reads FQGTGA. This CDR3 spans 20 amino acids. The chain's CDR3 is CASSPTGGGLTISGANVLTF. The CDR3 bases are TGTGCCAGCAGCCCCACCGGTGGGGGACTGACGATCTCTGGGGCCAACGTCCTGACTTTC.

The CDR3 region has the DNA TGTGCCAGCGCAGGCGGCTTACGGGGGAGCTCCTACAATGAGCAGTTCTTC. The encoded protein is CASAGGLRGSSYNEQFF. The genes are TRBV7-9 and TRBJ2-1, with a weak D call TRBD2 (6 bases). V was clipped by 8 bases and J by 0 bases, with 20 bases between them. This CDR3 is 17 amino acids long. Germline assignment: CDR1 SEHNR and CDR2 FQNEAQ (reference sequence). Looking up the rest from reference TRBV7-9 and TRBJ2-1 gives the full variable domain: DTGVSQNPRHKITKRGQNVTFRCDPISEHNRLYWYRQTLGQGPEFLTYFQNEAQLEKSRLLSDRFSAERPKGSFSTLEIQRTEQGDSAMYLCASAGGLRGSSYNEQFFGPGTRLTVL.

This rearrangement joins TRBV5-5 to TRBJ2-7, with D possibly being TRBD1 (6 bases). Per germline, CDR1 SGHKS and CDR2 YYEKEE (reference sequence). Between the trimmed V and J ends, which lost 5 bases and 4 bases, there was a span of 19 bases. This CDR3 comprises 15 residues. This CDR3 reads CASSRAGGTTYEQYF. The CDR3 DNA is TGTGCCAGCAGTCGCGCCGGTGGGACAACTTACGAGCAGTACTTC. The full variable domain, completed using reference TRBV5-5 and TRBJ2-7, is DAGVTQSPTHLIKTRGQQVTLRCSPISGHKSVSWYQQVLGQGPQFIFQYYEKEERGRGNFPDRFSARQFPNYSSELNVNALLLGDSALYLCASSRAGGTTYEQYFGPGTRLTVT.

This clone was seen more than once but under ten times. Different DNA sequences within this sample yield the same CDR3. CDR3 sequence (DNA): TGTGCCAGCAGCTTAGTGATCGGACAAGAGACCCAGTACTTC. As protein: CASSLVIGQETQYF. This chain uses TRBV7-2 with TRBJ2-5, with unresolved D. The CDR3 spans 14 residues. With 1 base removed from V and 2 bases from J, the gap between germline ends came to 8 bases. CDR1 is SGHTA, CDR2 FQGNSA, per germline.

CDR3 nucleotide sequence: TGTGCCAGCAGCGCACAACTTCGACAGGTTAAAGGGAACCCCTACGAGCAGTACTTC. It yields the protein CASSAQLRQVKGNPYEQYF. The genes are TRBV9 and TRBJ2-5, with D possibly matching TRBD1 (6 bases). With the DNA end fitting TRBJ2-7 better, the J assignment may be wrong. Germline CDR1 and CDR2: SGDLS and YYNGEE. The CDR3 is 19 residues long.

This sequence joins TRBV10-3 and TRBJ1-5; tentatively, D is TRBD1 (5 bases). CDR3 length: 13 residues. Trimming removed 3 bases from V and 11 bases from J, with 14 bases in between. The V gene's germline CDR1 is ENHRY and CDR2 SYGVKD. CDR3 DNA: TGTGCCATCAGTGACCCCCTGGGGGGGGCCCAGCATTTT. Translation: CAISDPLGGAQHF.

This sequence joins TRBV5-4 and TRBJ2-7; D not certain. Between the trimmed V and J ends, which lost 3 bases and 0 bases, there was a span of 4 bases. Germline V gene data show CDR1 as SGHNT and CDR2 as YYREEE (reference sequence). This CDR3 region has 12 residues. The CDR3 DNA reads TGTGCCAGCAGCTCCGCCTCCTACGAGCAGTACTTC. It codes for CASSSASYEQYF.

This clone was seen once. A read error may produce the germline difference seen at one junction end. The chain uses TRBV7-9 and TRBJ2-1; either TRBD1 or TRBD2 may supply D (6 bases each). This CDR3 contains 13 residues. Germline CDR1 is SEHNR and CDR2 is FQNEAQ (reference sequence). CDR3 coding DNA: TGTGCCAGCAGCTTAGAAATAGGGGGGATCGGGATCTTC. Translating gives CASSLEIGGIGIF.

The rearrangement uses TRBV14 and TRBJ2-5; 7 bases are a match to TRBD2. Germline V gives CDR1 SGHDN, CDR2 FVKESK. The CDR3 runs to 14 residues. J lost 11 bases, V lost 1 base, and 10 bases had no gene match. CDR3 nucleotide sequence: TGTGCCAGCAGCCAAGCGAGGAGCGGGGCTGAGCAGTACTTC. Protein sequence: CASSQARSGAEQYF.

The chain links TRBV4-1 to TRBJ2-2, with D possibly matching TRBD1 (6 bases). The CDR3 has 14 residues. V shed 3 bases and J shed 1 base, with 6 bases lying between them. CDR1 is MGHRA, CDR2 YSYEKL, per germline. The CDR3: CASSQDRNTGELFF. CDR3 DNA sequence: TGCGCCAGCAGCCAGGACAGGAACACCGGGGAGCTGTTTTTT.

This rearrangement joins TRBV5-1 to TRBJ1-2, with D possibly TRBD1 on 6 matching bases. The germline V and J ends were trimmed by 5 bases and 8 bases, with 19 bases remaining between them. Per the germline V gene, CDR1 is SGHRS and CDR2 is YFSETQ. CDR3 length: 14 residues. DNA of the CDR3: TGCGCCAGCAGTCCGGGACACAGGGAGGAGGGCTACACCTTC. This sequence encodes CASSPGHREEGYTF.

V is TRBV29-1 and J is TRBJ2-5; 12 bases agree with TRBD2. The CDR3 runs 17 residues. V trimming: 0 bases; J trimming: 1 base; junction bases outside the gene matches: 6. CDR1 SQVTM and CDR2 ANQGSEA come from the germline V gene. As DNA, the CDR3 is TGCAGCGTTGAAGACGCGACTAGCGGGGGCTCCCAAGAGACCCAGTACTTC. This gives the protein CSVEDATSGGSQETQYF.

This clone is labeled medium-sized. This chain links TRBV4-1 with TRBJ2-5, with 7 bases fitting TRBD1. There are 14 residues in the CDR3. Germline CDR1 is MGHRA and CDR2 is YSYEKL. Unmatched junction bases numbered 4, after V lost 3 bases and J lost 3 bases. CDR3 residues: CASSHPGQKETQYF. Written as DNA, the CDR3 is TGCGCCAGCAGCCACCCGGGACAGAAAGAGACCCAGTACTTC.

J is TRBJ2-3 and V is TRBV5-1; TRBD2 is a possible D gene (6 bases). Germline CDR1 is SGHRS and CDR2 is YFSETQ. The CDR3 is 16 residues long. The V and J ends lost 4 bases and 5 bases respectively, with 20 bases between them. CDR3 nucleotides: TGCGCCAGCAGCGGCACCGGGACTTCTCGGGTAGATACGCAGTATTTT. This gives the protein CASSGTGTSRVDTQYF.

The rearrangement links TRBV5-8 to TRBJ2-3; the match to TRBD2 covers 14 bases. V lost 4 bases and J lost 4; bases outside the gene matches: 11. This CDR3 spans 18 amino acids. Per germline, CDR1 SGHTS and CDR2 YDEGEE. The CDR3 sequence is CASSLGLAGGQRADTQYF. CDR3 nucleotide sequence: TGTGCCAGCAGCCTAGGACTAGCGGGGGGCCAGAGGGCAGATACGCAGTATTTT.

The rearrangement joins TRBV18 to TRBJ1-3; D is unclear. The V end was cut by 3 bases, the J end by 0 bases, with 12 bases between. The CDR3 runs 16 residues. From germline, CDR1 is KGHSH and CDR2 LQKENI. In DNA form, the CDR3 reads TGTGCCAGCTCACCGACGGACGGTGGCTCTGGAAACACCATATATTTT. The encoded protein is CASSPTDGGSGNTIYF.

The chain carries TRBV2 and TRBJ1-4; D remains ambiguous. The CDR3 sequence is 14 residues long. Trimming cost V 7 bases and J 4 bases, with 13 bases left between them. From germline, CDR1 is SNHLY and CDR2 FYNNEI. The CDR3 spells CASTRFEDNEKLFF. The CDR3 nucleotides are TGTGCCAGCACTCGTTTCGAGGATAATGAAAAACTGTTTTTT.

This clone has just a few counts. This rearrangement joins TRBV6-5 to TRBJ1-2, with D possibly matching TRBD1 (6 bases). Trimming took off 7 bases at V and 7 bases at J, with 13 bases between the two ends. The CDR3 length is 12 residues. Germline CDR1 MNHEY, CDR2 SVGAGI. The CDR3 DNA follows: TGTGCCAGCACCAGGGGCCAGGGTGGCTACACCTTC. This codes for CASTRGQGGYTF.

This clone appeared a single time. Additional DNA sequences in this sample encode the identical CDR3. This chain links TRBV5-1 with TRBJ2-4; D ambiguous. Trimming shortened V by 0 bases and J by 4 bases, and 5 bases separated the two germline ends. Germline V gene sequence: CDR1 SGHRS, CDR2 YFSETQ. CDR3 length equals 13 residues. The CDR3 sequence is CASSLETKNIQYF. The CDR3 DNA is TGCGCCAGCAGCTTGGAAACGAAAAACATTCAGTACTTC.

The chain links TRBV7-6 to TRBJ1-1; 9 bases are shared with TRBD1. V gave up 5 bases and J gave up 5 bases; unmatched junction bases: 9. The CDR3 consists of 15 residues. Germline V gives CDR1 SGHVS, CDR2 FNYEAQ. CDR3 DNA sequence: TGTGCCAGCAGCCCCGGACAGGGGCTGGATACTGAAGCTTTCTTT. It specifies CASSPGQGLDTEAFF. Drawing the rest from reference TRBV7-6 and TRBJ1-1, the complete variable domain is GAGVSQSPRYKVTKRGQDVALRCDPISGHVSLYWYRQALGQGPEFLTYFNYEAQQDKSGLPNDRFSAERPEGSISTLTIQRTEQRDSAMYRCASSPGQGLDTEAFFGQGTRLTVV.

This clone has more than one count but fewer than ten. The rearrangement joins TRBV6-1 to TRBJ1-5; D unresolved. The CDR3 runs to 14 residues. Trimming removed 3 bases at V and 6 bases at J, with 12 bases between. CDR1 and CDR2 (germline): MNHNS, SASEGT. The CDR3 here is CASSEVDLIQPQHF. CDR3 nucleotide sequence: TGTGCCAGCAGTGAGGTGGATCTCATTCAGCCCCAGCATTTT.

About this clone: This sample also contains other DNA sequences that code for the same CDR3. The chain carries TRBV6-6 and TRBJ1-2, with D unresolved. With 2 bases removed from V and 0 bases from J, the gap between germline ends came to 7 bases. The CDR3 is 14 residues long. Germline V CDR1 and CDR2: MNHNY, SVGAGI (reference sequence). CDR3 DNA sequence: TGTGCCAGCAGTTACGGCGGCGCTAACTATGGCTACACCTTC. Its translation is CASSYGGANYGYTF.

This chain joins TRBV27 and TRBJ2-5; TRBD2 might be the D (6 bases). V lost 8 bases and J lost 5, with 21 bases in between. The CDR3 runs 15 residues. Germline CDR1 is MNHEY and CDR2 is SMNVEV (reference sequence). CDR3 loop: CASSTSNGGWETQYF. CDR3 bases: TGTGCCAGCTCTACCTCGAATGGGGGGTGGGAGACCCAGTACTTC.

The V and J genes are TRBV4-1 and TRBJ2-2, with D unresolved. CDR3 length: 15 amino acids. Deletions cut 4 bases from V and 5 bases from J, with 14 bases between. Germline V gene sequence: CDR1 MGHRA, CDR2 YSYEKL. The CDR3, as DNA: TGCGCCAGCAGCCCCCACCCGGCGCGAACCGGGGAGCTGTTTTTT. Residues: CASSPHPARTGELFF.

DNA for the CDR3: TGTGCCAGCGGCTCGACAGCGGGGACAGATACGCAGTATTTT. Translating it yields CASGSTAGTDTQYF. The genes are TRBV11-2 and TRBJ2-3, with 7 bases identical to TRBD2. The CDR3 totals 14 residues. Germline-derived CDR1 and CDR2 are SGHAT and FQNNGV. Trimming at V came to 8 bases and at J to 3 bases, leaving 8 bases not matched to a gene. The whole variable domain, remainder taken from reference TRBV11-2 and TRBJ2-3, is EAGVAQSPRYKIIEKRQSVAFWCNPISGHATLYWYQQILGQGPKLLIQFQNNGVVDDSQLPKDRFSAERLKGVDSTLKIQPAKLEDSAVYLCASGSTAGTDTQYFGPGTRLTVL.

V is TRBV29-1 and J is TRBJ2-2, with TRBD1 matching 7 bases. CDR3 size: 15 residues. V shed 1 base, J shed 5 bases, and the junction held 7 bases outside the gene matches. From germline, CDR1 is SQVTM and CDR2 ANQGSEA. CDR3 residues: CSVEGQGVGTGELFF. In DNA form, the CDR3 reads TGCAGCGTTGAAGGACAGGGAGTAGGGACCGGGGAGCTGTTTTTT.

This chain uses TRBV2 with TRBJ1-6; possible D gene TRBD1, 5 bases. This CDR3 has 15 residues. In germline, CDR1 is SNHLY, CDR2 FYNNEI. The CDR3 DNA reads as TGTGCTACCTCCGAGGGTACAGGAGTAAATTCACCCCTCCACTTT. Encoded protein: CATSEGTGVNSPLHF.